These 11 T cell receptor beta chains were all obtained from the same sample, sequenced in a study of tumor-infiltrating lymphocytes in primary liver carcinoma. Unsorted bulk tissue (about 20-32 mg) underwent RNA and DNA co-extraction. A constant-region primer primed TCR beta cDNA synthesis from roughly 510 ng of total RNA. Three-round nested multiplex PCR performed with slightly modified ARM-PCR produced the TCR beta libraries. The study ran its first two PCR rounds for approximately 10 cycles each, using TRBV1-TRBV30 forward primers and a C-beta reverse primer. Using its own MiXCR run on the multiplex PCR reads, TCRdb lists one record per CDR3 protein. The sample has approximately 40,000 distinct CDR3 sequences, around 74% seen once. Sequencing input: liver tumor tissue from sampling region 4. Documented subset: tumor region T4, right-lateral pole. The origin of the receptors is a man aged 35 to 55 with primary liver carcinoma and hepatitis B virus infection.

The genes are TRBV11-2 and TRBJ2-7; weak D call: TRBD2 (6 bases). Germline assignment: CDR1 SGHAT and CDR2 FQNNGV. This CDR3 region has 13 residues. The CDR3 here is CAKSLSERVQQYF. CDR3 nucleotides: TGTGCTAAGAGCTTAAGTGAGCGGGTCCAGCAGTACTTC. Full variable domain (missing parts from reference TRBV11-2 and TRBJ2-7): EAGVAQSPRYKIIEKRQSVAFWCNPISGHATLYWYQQILGQGPKLLIQFQNNGVVDDSQLPKDRFSAERLKGVDSTLKIQPAKLEDSAVYLCAKSLSERVQQYFGPGTRLTVT.

Ten or more counts support this clonotype. The gene calls are TRBV5-1 and TRBJ2-7; D is undetermined. The length of the CDR3 is 13 residues. Trimming took 0 bases from V and 3 from J, leaving 7 bases between them. The germline CDR1 and CDR2 sequences are SGHRS and YFSETQ. CDR3 DNA: TGCGCCAGCAGCTTGGGGCTGGACTACGAGCAGTACTTC. Amino acid sequence: CASSLGLDYEQYF.

The chain couples TRBV5-1 to TRBJ2-1; TRBD1 matches at 7 bases. CDR1 SGHRS and CDR2 YFSETQ come from the germline V gene. CDR3 length: 13 residues. Trimming cost V 9 bases and J 7 bases; bases outside gene matches: 10. The CDR3 sequence is CANRGPPLNEQFF. DNA for the CDR3: TGCGCCAACAGGGGACCCCCGTTGAATGAGCAGTTCTTC.

In the case of this clonotype: An end of the junction differs from the germline gene, which may be a read error. This chain links TRBV29-1 with TRBJ2-7, with D tentatively TRBD1 or TRBD2 (5 bases each). Germline assignment: CDR1 SQVTM and CDR2 ANQGSEA. The CDR3 length is 16 residues. CDR3 region: CGAMTSGTSTPYGQYF. CDR3 DNA sequence: TGCGGCGCCATGACATCTGGGACCAGCACTCCTTACGGGCAGTACTTC.

This clonotype was detected once. The junction does not match germline at one end; this may be a read error. The V call is TRBV11-2, the J call TRBJ2-7; D is perhaps TRBD1 (5 bases). Germline-derived CDR1 and CDR2 are SGHAT and FQNNGV. This CDR3 spans 14 amino acids. The CDR3 DNA reads as TGTGTTAGCAGCTCTAACAGGAACTCTTACGAGCAGTATTTC. It specifies CVSSSNRNSYEQYF.

A word on this clonotype: Since the CDR3 does not end with the conserved phenylalanine or tryptophan, this likely comes from a read error. The chain employs TRBV29-1 and TRBJ2-6; maybe TRBD1 (6 bases). This CDR3 contains 16 residues. The germline V gene has CDR1 SQVTM and CDR2 ANQGSEA. The CDR3 protein is CSVFRDTDSRANLLTI. In DNA, the CDR3 is TGCAGCGTTTTCCGGGACACAGACTCTAGGGCCAACCTCCTGACTATC.

In the case of this clonotype: A read error may account for a junction end that differs from germline. This chain links TRBV6-1 with TRBJ1-4; no firm D call. The CDR3 contains 16 residues. CDR1 MNHNS and CDR2 SASEGT come from the germline V gene. The CDR3 nucleotides read TGTGCCACCAGTGAACCGTGTATTGCAACTAATGAAAAACTGTTTTTT. It specifies CATSEPCIATNEKLFF.

About this clonotype itself: At one boundary the junction diverges from the germline segment, which might be a read error. The chain links TRBV5-4 to TRBJ2-5; 7 nucleotides line up with TRBD2. Germline V gene data show CDR1 as SGHNT and CDR2 as YYREEE (reference sequence). The CDR3 consists of 15 residues. The CDR3 spells CVSSSNGEGQETHYF. The CDR3 DNA sequence: TGTGTCAGCAGCTCGAACGGGGAGGGCCAAGAGACCCACTACTTC.

In regard to this clonotype: In this CDR3 the conserved last residue, phenylalanine or tryptophan, is missing, so a read error is likely. V is TRBV6-2 or TRBV6-3 and J is TRBJ2-7; no reliable D call. Trimming cost V 11 bases and J 4 bases, with 12 bases left between them. CDR1 is MNHEY and CDR2 is SVGEGT in the germline V gene. This CDR3 comprises 11 residues. Here the CDR3 reads CALSIGYEQYL. DNA for the CDR3: TGTGCCCTCAGCATCGGTTACGAGCAGTACTTG.

The gene calls are TRBV6-2 or TRBV6-3 and TRBJ2-2, with D possibly matching TRBD2 (7 bases). CDR3 length: 12 amino acids. The germline CDR1 and CDR2 sequences are MNHEY and SVGEGT. The V gene lost 9 bases and the J gene lost 14 bases, with 19 bases spanning the gap. The CDR3 region is CASCREVGGLFF. The CDR3 bases are TGTGCCAGTTGCCGGGAGGTCGGGGGCCTGTTTTTT.

A note on this clonotype: The junction does not match germline at one end; this may be a read error. The chain is built from TRBV6-1 and TRBJ2-4, with 8 bases identical to TRBD1. Germline V gene data show CDR1 as MNHNS and CDR2 as SASEGT. The CDR3 extends over 16 amino acids. The CDR3 sequence is CASSATGGLGKNIQHF. CDR3 bases: TGTGCCAGCAGTGCCACAGGGGGGTTAGGCAAAAACATTCAACACTTC.